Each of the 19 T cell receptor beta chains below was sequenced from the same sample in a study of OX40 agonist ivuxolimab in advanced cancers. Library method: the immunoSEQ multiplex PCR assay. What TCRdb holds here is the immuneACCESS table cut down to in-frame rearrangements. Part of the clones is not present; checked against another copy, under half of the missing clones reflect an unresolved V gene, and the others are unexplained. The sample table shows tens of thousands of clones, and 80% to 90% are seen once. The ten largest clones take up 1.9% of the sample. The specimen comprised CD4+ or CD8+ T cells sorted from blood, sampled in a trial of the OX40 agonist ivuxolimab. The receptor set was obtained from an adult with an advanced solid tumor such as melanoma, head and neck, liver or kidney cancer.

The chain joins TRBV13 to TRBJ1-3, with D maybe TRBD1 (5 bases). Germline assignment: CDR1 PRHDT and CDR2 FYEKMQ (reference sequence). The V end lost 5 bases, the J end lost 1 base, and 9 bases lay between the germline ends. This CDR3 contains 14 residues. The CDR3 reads CASSLQGSGNTIYF. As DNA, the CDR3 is TGTGCCAGCAGCCTGCAGGGTTCTGGAAACACCATATATTTT.

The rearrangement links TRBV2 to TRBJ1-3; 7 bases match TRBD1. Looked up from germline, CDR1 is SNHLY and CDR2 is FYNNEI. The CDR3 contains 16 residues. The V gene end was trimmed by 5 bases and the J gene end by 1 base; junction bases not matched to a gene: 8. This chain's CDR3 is CASSRTGGRSGNTIYF. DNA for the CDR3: TGTGCCAGCAGTCGGACAGGAGGGAGATCTGGAAACACCATATATTTT.

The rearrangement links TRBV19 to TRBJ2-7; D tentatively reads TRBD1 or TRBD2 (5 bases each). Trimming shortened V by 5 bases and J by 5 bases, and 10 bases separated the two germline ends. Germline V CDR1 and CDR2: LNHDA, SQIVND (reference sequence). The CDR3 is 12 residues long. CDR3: CASSGASNEQYF. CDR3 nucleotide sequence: TGTGCCAGTAGTGGGGCTAGCAACGAGCAGTACTTC.

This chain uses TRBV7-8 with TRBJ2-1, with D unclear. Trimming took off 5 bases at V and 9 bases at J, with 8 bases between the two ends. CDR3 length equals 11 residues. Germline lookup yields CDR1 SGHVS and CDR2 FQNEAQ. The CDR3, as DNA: TGTGCCAGCAGCCCACTGGTTGAGCAGTTCTTC. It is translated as CASSPLVEQFF.

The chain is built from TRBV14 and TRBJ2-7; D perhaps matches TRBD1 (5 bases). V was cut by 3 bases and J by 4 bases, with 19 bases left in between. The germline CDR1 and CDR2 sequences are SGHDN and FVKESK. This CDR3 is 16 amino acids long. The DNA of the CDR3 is TGTGCCAGCAGCCATTCCACCCCAGGGTTGAGGTACGAGCAGTACTTC. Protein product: CASSHSTPGLRYEQYF.

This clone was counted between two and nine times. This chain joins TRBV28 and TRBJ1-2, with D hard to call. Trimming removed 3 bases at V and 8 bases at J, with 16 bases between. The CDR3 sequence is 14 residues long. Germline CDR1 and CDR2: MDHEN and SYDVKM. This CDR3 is CASSFTVGMRGYTF. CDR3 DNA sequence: TGTGCCAGCAGTTTTACCGTTGGGATGAGAGGCTACACCTTC.

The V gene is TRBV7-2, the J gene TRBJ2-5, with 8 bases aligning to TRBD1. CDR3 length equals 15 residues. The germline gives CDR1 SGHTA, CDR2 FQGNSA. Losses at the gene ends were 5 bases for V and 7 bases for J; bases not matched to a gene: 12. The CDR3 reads CASSTRTGHYVTQYF. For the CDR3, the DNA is TGTGCCAGCAGCACGCGGACAGGGCATTACGTGACCCAGTACTTC.

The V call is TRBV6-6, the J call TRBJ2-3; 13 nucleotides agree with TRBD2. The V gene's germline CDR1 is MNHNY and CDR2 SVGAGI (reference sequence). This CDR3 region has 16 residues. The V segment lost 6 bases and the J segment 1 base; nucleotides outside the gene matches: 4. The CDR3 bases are TGTGCCAGCAGCCGCGGGACTAGCGGGGGCACAGATACGCAGTATTTT. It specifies CASSRGTSGGTDTQYF.

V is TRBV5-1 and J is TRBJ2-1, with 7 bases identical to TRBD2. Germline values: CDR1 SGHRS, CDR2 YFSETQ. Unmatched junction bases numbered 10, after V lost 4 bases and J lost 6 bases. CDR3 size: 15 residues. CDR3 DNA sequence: TGCGCCAGCAGCCAGGGACTACCCACGGGCAATGAGCAGTTCTTC. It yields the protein CASSQGLPTGNEQFF.

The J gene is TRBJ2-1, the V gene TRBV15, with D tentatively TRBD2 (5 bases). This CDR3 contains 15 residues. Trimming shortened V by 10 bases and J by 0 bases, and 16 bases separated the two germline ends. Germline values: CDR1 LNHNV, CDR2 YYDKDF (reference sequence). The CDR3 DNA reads TGTGCCATCCTAGGACGGAGGAGCTCCTACAATGAGCAGTTCTTC. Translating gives CAILGRRSSYNEQFF.

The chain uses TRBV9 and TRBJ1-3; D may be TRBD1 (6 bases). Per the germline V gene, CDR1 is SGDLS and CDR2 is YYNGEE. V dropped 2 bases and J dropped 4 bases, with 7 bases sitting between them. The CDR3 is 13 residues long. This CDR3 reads CASSVGQGNTIYF. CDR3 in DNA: TGTGCCAGCAGCGTCGGACAGGGAAACACCATATATTTT.

The CDR3 is CASSSDRGQRGYTF. The DNA for the CDR3 is TGTGCCAGCAGTTCGGACAGGGGGCAAAGAGGCTACACCTTC. The chain joins TRBV27 to TRBJ1-2; 11 bases are shared with TRBD1. This CDR3 is built from 14 residues. V trimming: 4 bases; J trimming: 8 bases; junction bases outside the gene matches: 6. Germline CDR1 MNHEY, CDR2 SMNVEV (reference sequence).

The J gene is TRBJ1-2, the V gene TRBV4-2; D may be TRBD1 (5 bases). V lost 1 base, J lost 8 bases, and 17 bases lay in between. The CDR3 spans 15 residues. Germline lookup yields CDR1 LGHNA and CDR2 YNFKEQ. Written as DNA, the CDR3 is TGTGCCAGCAGCCAAGGAGACGGGGGAAGATGGGGCTACACCTTC. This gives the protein CASSQGDGGRWGYTF.

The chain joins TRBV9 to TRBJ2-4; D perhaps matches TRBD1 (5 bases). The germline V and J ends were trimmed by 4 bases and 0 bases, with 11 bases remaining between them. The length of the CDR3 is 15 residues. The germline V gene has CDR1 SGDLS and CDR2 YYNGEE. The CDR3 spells CASSLDTLAKNIQYF. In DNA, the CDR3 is TGTGCCAGCAGCCTGGACACCTTAGCCAAAAACATTCAGTACTTC.

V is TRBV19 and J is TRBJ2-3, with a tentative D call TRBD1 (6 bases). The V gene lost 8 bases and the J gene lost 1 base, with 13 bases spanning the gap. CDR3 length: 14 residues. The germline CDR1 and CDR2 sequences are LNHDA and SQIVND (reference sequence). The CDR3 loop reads CASGGGRGTDTQYF. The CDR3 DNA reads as TGTGCCAGTGGGGGCGGTAGGGGCACAGATACGCAGTATTTT.

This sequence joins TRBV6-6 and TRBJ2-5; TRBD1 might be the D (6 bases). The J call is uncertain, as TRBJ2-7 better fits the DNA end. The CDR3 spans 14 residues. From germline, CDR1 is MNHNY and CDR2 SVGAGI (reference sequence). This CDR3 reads CASSYGGQTYEQYF. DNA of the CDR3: TGTGCCAGCAGTTACGGCGGACAGACCTACGAGCAGTACTTC.

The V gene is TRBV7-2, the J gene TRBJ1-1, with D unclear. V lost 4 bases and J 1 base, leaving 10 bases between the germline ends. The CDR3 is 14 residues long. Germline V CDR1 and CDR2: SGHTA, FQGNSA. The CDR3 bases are TGTGCCAGCAGCTCACTTTGGAGGAACACTGAAGCTTTCTTT. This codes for CASSSLWRNTEAFF.

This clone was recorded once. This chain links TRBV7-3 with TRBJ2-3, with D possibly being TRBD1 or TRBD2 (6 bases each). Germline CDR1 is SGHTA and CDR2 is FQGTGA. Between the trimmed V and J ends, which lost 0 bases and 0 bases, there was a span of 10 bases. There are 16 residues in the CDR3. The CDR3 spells CASSLTRGPSTDTQYF. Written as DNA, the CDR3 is TGTGCCAGCAGCTTAACACGGGGGCCTAGCACAGATACGCAGTATTTT.

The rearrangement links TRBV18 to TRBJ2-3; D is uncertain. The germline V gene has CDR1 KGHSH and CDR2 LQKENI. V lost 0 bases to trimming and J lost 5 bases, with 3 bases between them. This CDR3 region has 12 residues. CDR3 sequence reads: CASSPPEDTQYF. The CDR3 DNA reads TGTGCCAGCTCACCACCCGAAGATACGCAGTATTTT.